The clone carrying this TCR beta chain was seen a few times. Germline V gene sequence: CDR1 SGDLS, CDR2 YYNGEE. The CDR3 has 13 residues. V lost 0 bases and J lost 4, with 7 bases in between. This entry is derived from a study of patients and donors after allogeneic stem cell transplantation. TCRdb reprocessed the RT-PCR reads via MiXCR and lists one record per CDR3 protein. The data hold hundreds of thousands of distinct CDR3 sequences, with around two fifths observed a single time. The sequencing input was blood, either unsorted or a sorted T cell fraction (not recorded which). The sequence came from a human donor who was either an allogeneic HSCT recipient or a stem cell or donor lymphocyte infusion donor (not recorded which). It is not recorded whose cells these are; they may come from a transplant donor. The V gene is TRBV9, the J gene TRBJ1-1; D is unclear. CDR3 DNA: TGTGCCAGCAGCGTAGTCGTGGGCACTGAAGCTTTCTTT. Translation gives CASSVVVGTEAFF. The entire variable domain, with the rest obtained from reference TRBV9 and TRBJ1-1, is as follows: DSGVTQTPKHLITATGQRVTLRCSPRSGDLSVYWYQQSLDQGLQFLIQYYNGEERAKGNILERFSAQQFPDLHSELNLSSLELGDSALYFCASSVVVGTEAFFGQGTRLTVV.